This T cell receptor (beta chain) originates from a study of OX40 agonist ivuxolimab in advanced cancers. Germline CDR1 and CDR2: SGHTA and FQGTGA. The CDR3 sequence is 13 residues long. The V gene lost 5 bases and the J gene lost 10 bases, with 17 bases spanning the gap. The protocol was immunoSEQ multiplex PCR, while the TCRdb copy is restricted to in-frame clones and leaves out a portion. The table has around 62,000 clones, nearly 90% seen once. This clone was recorded only once. This sequence joins TRBV7-3 and TRBJ1-1; possibly TRBD1 for D (5 bases). The source is an adult with an advanced solid tumor such as melanoma, head and neck, liver or kidney cancer. The material sequenced was CD4+ or CD8+ T cells sorted from blood, taken in a trial of the OX40 agonist ivuxolimab. In DNA, the CDR3 is TGTGCCAGCAGCCCCTTTTTGGGGGGTGGAGCTTTCTTT. As protein: CASSPFLGGGAFF.